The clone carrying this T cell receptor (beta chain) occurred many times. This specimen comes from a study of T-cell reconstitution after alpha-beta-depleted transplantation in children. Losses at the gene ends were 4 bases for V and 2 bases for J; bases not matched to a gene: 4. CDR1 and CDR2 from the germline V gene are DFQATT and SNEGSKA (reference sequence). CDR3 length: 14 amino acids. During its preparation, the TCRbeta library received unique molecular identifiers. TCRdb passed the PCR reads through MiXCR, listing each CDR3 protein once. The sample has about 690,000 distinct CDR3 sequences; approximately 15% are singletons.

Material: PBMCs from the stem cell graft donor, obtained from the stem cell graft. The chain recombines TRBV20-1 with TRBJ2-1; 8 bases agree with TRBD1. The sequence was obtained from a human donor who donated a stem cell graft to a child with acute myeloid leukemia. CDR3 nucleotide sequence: TGCAGTGCTATTCAGGACAGGGCCTACAATGAGCAGTTCTTC. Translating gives CSAIQDRAYNEQFF.